The 28 T cell receptor beta chains below come from one sample, sequenced in a study of cytomegalovirus exposure and HLA in healthy donors. Profiled with immunoSEQ multiplex PCR; TCRdb holds only in-frame clones, not every one. The sample has more than 65,000 clones, 96% seen once. Sequencing was performed on PBMCs. These receptors all stem from a young woman in good health and CMV-seronegative.

CDR3 region: CAISGDRGMKVTF. CDR3 nucleotides: TGTGCCATCAGTGGGGACAGAGGCATGAAGGTCACCTTC. The chain uses TRBV10-3 and TRBJ1-2, with 7 bases aligning to TRBD1. V shed 4 bases, J shed 13 bases, and the junction held 12 bases outside the gene matches. Germline V gene lookup returns CDR1 ENHRY and CDR2 SYGVKD. The CDR3 is made up of 13 amino acids.

CDR3 protein: CASSITGSTNEKLFF. The CDR3 DNA is TGCGCCAGCAGCATCACGGGATCAACTAATGAAAAACTGTTTTTT. The chain links TRBV5-1 to TRBJ1-4; D ambiguous. The CDR3 covers 15 residues. V lost 4 bases, J lost 0 bases, and 10 bases lay in between. Germline lookup yields CDR1 SGHRS and CDR2 YFSETQ. The full variable domain, with the rest looked up from reference TRBV5-1 and TRBJ1-4, is KAGVTQTPRYLIKTRGQQVTLSCSPISGHRSVSWYQQTPGQGLQFLFEYFSETQRNKGNFPGRFSGRQFSNSRSEMNVSTLELGDSALYLCASSITGSTNEKLFFGSGTQLSVL.

The chain carries TRBV2 and TRBJ1-1, with D unclear. Trimming took 3 bases from V and 1 from J, leaving 15 bases between them. The CDR3 runs 16 residues. Germline V lookup: CDR1 SNHLY, CDR2 FYNNEI. CDR3 bases: TGTGCCAGCAGTGAGGTGGGAGGGAAGTCGAACACTGAAGCTTTCTTT. Translated: CASSEVGGKSNTEAFF.

V gene TRBV4-1 combines with J gene TRBJ2-3, with D hard to call. This CDR3 comprises 16 residues. CDR1 MGHRA and CDR2 YSYEKL come from the germline V gene. Trimming took off 1 base at V and 2 bases at J, with 13 bases between the two ends. Written as DNA, the CDR3 is TGCGCCAGCAGCCAAGTGGGCAGGTACCTCACAGATACGCAGTATTTT. Amino acids: CASSQVGRYLTDTQYF.

The V gene is TRBV11-3, the J gene TRBJ2-7, with D tentatively TRBD1 (5 bases). CDR3 size: 12 residues. Per the germline V gene, CDR1 is SGHNT and CDR2 is YENEEA. The ends were cut back, 4 bases at V and 3 bases at J, with 7 bases in the middle. In DNA, the CDR3 is TGTGCCAGCAGCTCCCAGGGCTACGAGCAGTACTTC. This translates into CASSSQGYEQYF.

This sequence joins TRBV2 and TRBJ2-5; weak D call: TRBD2 (5 bases). V lost 0 bases, J lost 5 bases, and 16 bases lay in between. Germline CDR1 and CDR2: SNHLY and FYNNEI. This CDR3 has 16 amino acids. This CDR3 is CASSEALNSGVETQYF. Here the CDR3 DNA reads TGTGCCAGCAGTGAAGCGCTTAATTCCGGGGTGGAGACCCAGTACTTC.

The chain has TRBV5-6 and TRBJ1-4; D may be TRBD1 (6 bases). Germline CDR1 SGHDT, CDR2 YYEEEE. The CDR3 is 16 amino acids. The germline V and J ends were trimmed by 4 bases and 2 bases, with 15 bases remaining between them. Written as DNA, the CDR3 is TGTGCCAGCAGCCTAGATACAGGGACCACTAATGAAAAACTGTTTTTT. This sequence encodes CASSLDTGTTNEKLFF.

The chain carries TRBV2 and TRBJ2-5, with 7 positions matching TRBD1. V lost 5 bases to trimming and J lost 2 bases; unmatched junction nucleotides: 8. This CDR3 has 15 residues. Germline V CDR1 and CDR2: SNHLY, FYNNEI. CDR3: CASSRDRTLQETQYF. The DNA of the CDR3 is TGTGCCAGCAGTCGGGACAGAACTTTACAAGAGACCCAGTACTTC.

This chain links TRBV5-6 with TRBJ2-7; 10 bases line up with TRBD1. The V gene end was trimmed by 3 bases and the J gene end by 3 bases; junction bases not matched to a gene: 9. This CDR3 region has 16 residues. CDR1 and CDR2 from the germline V gene are SGHDT and YYEEEE. CDR3: CASSSPGQGPHYEQYF. The DNA for the CDR3 is TGTGCCAGCAGCTCTCCGGGACAGGGGCCCCACTACGAGCAGTACTTC.

The chain recombines TRBV19 with TRBJ2-3; 8 bases align to TRBD2. Per germline, CDR1 LNHDA and CDR2 SQIVND (reference sequence). CDR3 length equals 13 residues. The ends lost 7 bases at V and 6 bases at J; junction bases unmatched: 6. The CDR3 loop reads CASIEREMDTQYF. The CDR3 region has the DNA TGTGCCAGTATAGAGCGGGAGATGGATACGCAGTATTTT.

The chain carries TRBV5-1 and TRBJ1-1; TRBD1 matches 9 bases. The germline CDR1 and CDR2 sequences are SGHRS and YFSETQ. The CDR3 spans 15 residues. The junction had 5 bases not matched to a gene; V was cut back by 0 bases and J by 5 bases. CDR3 residues: CASSLGYRGQTEAFF. In nucleotides, the CDR3 is TGCGCCAGCAGCTTGGGTTACAGGGGGCAAACTGAAGCTTTCTTT.

The chain recombines TRBV28 with TRBJ2-3; D unresolved. CDR3 length: 15 residues. V was cut by 3 bases and J by 6 bases, with 16 bases left in between. Germline lookup yields CDR1 MDHEN and CDR2 SYDVKM. In nucleotides, the CDR3 is TGTGCCAGCAGTTTGGGCCTCCCGACGGTGGATACGCAGTATTTT. This encodes CASSLGLPTVDTQYF. The full variable domain, with the rest looked up from reference TRBV28 and TRBJ2-3, is DVKVTQSSRYLVKRTGEKVFLECVQDMDHENMFWYRQDPGLGLRLIYFSYDVKMKEKGDIPEGYSVSREKKERFSLILESASTNQTSMYLCASSLGLPTVDTQYFGPGTRLTVL.

The V and J genes are TRBV6-4 and TRBJ1-5, with D possibly TRBD1 on 5 matching bases. CDR1 and CDR2 (germline): MRHNA, SNTAGT. With 2 bases removed from V and 7 bases from J, the gap between germline ends came to 9 bases. This CDR3 region has 13 residues. The CDR3 DNA reads as TGTGCCAGCAGTGACGAGTCAGGGCAGCCCCAGCATTTT. Its translation is CASSDESGQPQHF.

The chain recombines TRBV2 with TRBJ1-5; the D is unclear. CDR3 length: 15 residues. V lost 8 bases to trimming and J lost 11 bases, with 25 bases between them. CDR1 SNHLY and CDR2 FYNNEI come from the germline V gene. This CDR3 is CASQRGQTYGGAQHF. The CDR3, as DNA: TGTGCCAGCCAGAGAGGCCAGACTTATGGCGGGGCCCAGCATTTT.

V usage is TRBV19 and J usage is TRBJ2-3, with 7 positions matching TRBD2. Germline V gene lookup returns CDR1 LNHDA and CDR2 SQIVND (reference sequence). This CDR3 contains 14 residues. The V gene end was trimmed by 5 bases and the J gene end by 7 bases; junction bases not matched to a gene: 9. The CDR3: CASSAGTNPYTQYF. CDR3 in DNA: TGTGCCAGTAGTGCCGGGACTAACCCTTATACGCAGTATTTT.

This clone was recorded once. The CDR3 reads CASSRTGVGSGANVLTF. DNA for the CDR3: TGTGCCAGCAGCCGGACAGGGGTAGGCTCTGGGGCCAACGTCCTGACTTTC. V usage is TRBV7-9 and J usage is TRBJ2-6, with TRBD1 matching over 9 bases. This CDR3 spans 17 amino acids. Trimming removed 5 bases from V and 0 bases from J; junction bases left unmatched: 5. Germline assignment: CDR1 SEHNR and CDR2 FQNEAQ (reference sequence). Using reference TRBV7-9 and TRBJ2-6 for the parts outside the CDR3, the full variable domain is DTGVSQNPRHKITKRGQNVTFRCDPISEHNRLYWYRQTLGQGPEFLTYFQNEAQLEKSRLLSDRFSAERPKGSFSTLEIQRTEQGDSAMYLCASSRTGVGSGANVLTFGAGSRLTVL.

Concerning this clone itself: In the same sample, other DNA sequences code for this CDR3. The J gene is TRBJ2-5, the V gene TRBV5-1, with a possible D match to TRBD1 (6 bases). The CDR3 contains 11 residues. Germline V CDR1 and CDR2: SGHRS, YFSETQ. V was clipped by 4 bases and J by 7 bases, with 8 bases between them. The CDR3 region has the DNA TGCGCCAGCAGCCTCAGGGGGACCCAGTACTTC. This sequence encodes CASSLRGTQYF.

The chain carries TRBV5-4 and TRBJ2-1; the match to TRBD2 covers 7 bases. CDR3 size: 16 residues. V shed 4 bases and J 0 bases; nucleotides not matched to a gene: 7. Germline-derived CDR1 and CDR2 are SGHNT and YYREEE (reference sequence). The CDR3 DNA reads as TGTGCCAGCAGCAGTAGCGGGCCTTACTCCTACAATGAGCAGTTCTTC. Translating it yields CASSSSGPYSYNEQFF.

The chain has TRBV2 and TRBJ2-2; TRBD1 matches at 10 bases. V was clipped by 8 bases and J by 3 bases; unmatched bases: 3. CDR1 is SNHLY, CDR2 FYNNEI, per germline. The CDR3 has 14 residues. CDR3 DNA: TGTGCCAGCGAGGGACAGGGGCACACCGGGGAGCTGTTTTTT. Residues: CASEGQGHTGELFF.

The V gene is TRBV28, the J gene TRBJ2-7, with TRBD1 as a possible D gene (6 bases). V lost 10 bases and J 0 bases, leaving 10 bases between the germline ends. The CDR3 spans 12 residues. The germline V gene has CDR1 MDHEN and CDR2 SYDVKM. The CDR3 DNA reads as TGTGCCACAGGACAGAGCTCCTACGAGCAGTACTTC. Translating gives CATGQSSYEQYF.

CDR3 sequence: CASSFGLAEGHNEQFF. The CDR3 nucleotides are TGTGCCAGCAGCTTCGGACTAGCGGAGGGGCACAATGAGCAGTTCTTC. V and J are TRBV11-3 and TRBJ2-1; 10 bases match TRBD2. Trimming took 3 bases from V and 5 from J; bases not matched to a gene: 7. The CDR3 loop spans 16 amino acids. Germline V gene data show CDR1 as SGHNT and CDR2 as YENEEA.

This clone was seen just once. The chain couples TRBV6-1 to TRBJ2-1, with 11 nucleotides matching TRBD2. The V gene's germline CDR1 is MNHNS and CDR2 SASEGT. V was pared by 4 bases and J by 7 bases, with 3 bases of the junction left unmatched. There are 14 residues in the CDR3. The CDR3 is CASSVTSGTNEQFF. CDR3 bases: TGTGCCAGCAGTGTGACTAGCGGGACTAATGAGCAGTTCTTC.

J is TRBJ1-1 and V is TRBV10-3; D uncertain. Looked up from germline, CDR1 is ENHRY and CDR2 is SYGVKD. Trimming cost V 6 bases and J 0 bases, with 11 bases left between them. CDR3 length: 14 residues. CDR3 in amino acids: CAIRVQNMNTEAFF. CDR3 DNA: TGTGCCATCAGGGTACAGAATATGAACACTGAAGCTTTCTTT.

The chain couples TRBV18 to TRBJ2-7; D possibly corresponds to TRBD2 (6 bases). Trimming took off 3 bases at V and 3 bases at J, with 12 bases between the two ends. The CDR3 totals 14 residues. Per germline, CDR1 KGHSH and CDR2 LQKENI. This chain's CDR3 is CASSPGLTVYEQYF. The CDR3 DNA sequence: TGTGCCAGCTCACCGGGACTTACCGTCTACGAGCAGTACTTC.

J is TRBJ1-1 and V is TRBV28; D remains unclear. Germline CDR1 is MDHEN and CDR2 is SYDVKM. The CDR3 is 13 residues long. Trimming stripped 6 bases from V and 1 base from J, with 9 bases between. This CDR3 is CASRWSENTEAFF. The CDR3 DNA reads TGTGCCAGCAGATGGTCAGAGAACACTGAAGCTTTCTTT.

This clone turned up a few times. This chain links TRBV4-1 with TRBJ1-2; 8 bases are shared with TRBD1. V was pared by 1 base and J by 8 bases, with 9 bases of the junction left unmatched. Germline loops: CDR1 MGHRA, CDR2 YSYEKL. This CDR3 contains 15 residues. CDR3: CASSQVPGGMGGYTF. The CDR3 nucleotides read TGCGCCAGCAGCCAAGTTCCAGGGGGCATGGGGGGCTACACCTTC.

The V and J genes are TRBV28 and TRBJ2-1, with D maybe TRBD1 (6 bases). Trimming stripped 10 bases from V and 15 bases from J, with 31 bases between. The CDR3 length is 15 residues. The V gene's germline CDR1 is MDHEN and CDR2 SYDVKM. The CDR3 loop is CATQGSMRVLRGRFF. CDR3 nucleotides: TGTGCCACCCAGGGGTCAATGAGAGTACTCAGGGGAAGGTTCTTC.

The gene calls are TRBV6-5 and TRBJ2-3; D might be TRBD2 (5 bases). CDR1 MNHEY and CDR2 SVGAGI come from the germline V gene. The CDR3 contains 15 residues. Trimming took 4 bases from V and 1 from J, leaving 12 bases between them. CDR3 amino acids: CASSFLRTGTDTQYF. The CDR3 DNA sequence: TGTGCCAGCAGTTTTCTCCGGACTGGCACAGATACGCAGTATTTT.